These 20 T cell receptor beta chains were sequenced from one sample in a study of T cell changes during pregnancy in multiple sclerosis. Libraries were prepared by immunoSEQ multiplex PCR; TCRdb keeps only in-frame clonotypes and omits some of them. The sample includes more than 85,000 clones, around 95% of them seen just once. The sample in question was peripheral blood, obtained in the third trimester of pregnancy. These receptors originate from a female donor in good health, enrolled as a control in a pregnancy study.

The chain has TRBV5-5 and TRBJ2-5; tentative D call: TRBD1 (6 bases). The germline V gene has CDR1 SGHKS and CDR2 YYEKEE (reference sequence). V lost 3 bases and J 5 bases, leaving 14 bases between the germline ends. The CDR3 length is 14 residues. The CDR3 sequence is CASSSTQGFETQYF. The CDR3 nucleotides read TGTGCCAGCAGCTCAACACAGGGATTCGAGACCCAGTACTTC.

The CDR3 DNA follows: TGCAGCGTTAATCGAGGGACCGGGGAGCTGTTTTTT. This codes for CSVNRGTGELFF. The chain joins TRBV29-1 to TRBJ2-2; TRBD2 might be the D (5 bases). CDR1 SQVTM and CDR2 ANQGSEA come from the germline V gene. V was pared by 5 bases and J by 5 bases, with 9 bases between. The CDR3 runs 12 residues.

The chain has TRBV28 and TRBJ2-7, with TRBD2 matching over 9 bases. Germline V gene lookup returns CDR1 MDHEN and CDR2 SYDVKM. Trimming cost V 5 bases and J 1 base; bases outside gene matches: 3. The CDR3 is made up of 14 amino acids. The DNA for the CDR3 is TGTGCCAGCAGTGTACTAGCGGGTTCCTACGAGCAGTACTTC. Protein sequence: CASSVLAGSYEQYF.

The table lists this clone with a count of one. The chain uses TRBV20-1 and TRBJ1-2; D uncertain. The CDR3 sequence is 9 residues long. Germline V gene sequence: CDR1 DFQATT, CDR2 SNEGSKA (reference sequence). The germline V and J ends were trimmed by 5 bases and 8 bases, with 6 bases remaining between them. The CDR3 sequence is CSAPGGYTF. CDR3 sequence (DNA): TGCAGTGCTCCGGGAGGCTACACCTTC.

The gene calls are TRBV25-1 and TRBJ2-7, with a weak D call TRBD2 (5 bases). Trimming removed 1 base from V and 2 bases from J, with 12 bases in between. Germline V gene sequence: CDR1 MGHDK, CDR2 SYGVNS. This CDR3 is built from 15 residues. CDR3 coding DNA: TGTGCCAGCAGTGAATCAGGACGGGAAACCTACGAGCAGTACTTC. Protein sequence: CASSESGRETYEQYF.

The chain combines TRBV2 with TRBJ2-1; maybe TRBD2 (6 bases). Trimming cost V 3 bases and J 10 bases, with 13 bases left between them. Germline V gene lookup returns CDR1 SNHLY and CDR2 FYNNEI. The CDR3 runs 13 residues. The CDR3, as DNA: TGTGCCAGCAGTGACGCTCGGGGGAACGAGCAGTTCTTC. This gives the protein CASSDARGNEQFF.

The V and J genes are TRBV6-5 and TRBJ2-7; 8 bases fit TRBD2. The length of the CDR3 is 15 residues. J was trimmed by 2 bases and V by 0 bases; bases with no gene match: 3. Per germline, CDR1 MNHEY and CDR2 SVGAGI. In nucleotides, the CDR3 is TGTGCCAGCAGTTACTCTAGCGGGGACGCCTACGAGCAGTACTTC. It yields the protein CASSYSSGDAYEQYF.

The CDR3 bases are TGTGCCAGCAGCCAACTAGCGGGAGGGAACACCGGGGAGCTGTTTTTT. This gives the protein CASSQLAGGNTGELFF. The chain has TRBV14 and TRBJ2-2, with 11 bases matching TRBD2. Germline-derived CDR1 and CDR2 are SGHDN and FVKESK. Trimming took 2 bases from V and 1 from J; bases not matched to a gene: 0. CDR3 length: 16 residues.

J is TRBJ2-4 and V is TRBV7-2, with D perhaps TRBD1 (5 bases). The length of the CDR3 is 14 residues. The germline gives CDR1 SGHTA, CDR2 FQGNSA. The ends were cut back, 5 bases at V and 3 bases at J, with 11 bases in the middle. As DNA, the CDR3 is TGTGCCAGCAGCCTCGACAGCCTCAAAAACATTCAGTACTTC. Its protein is CASSLDSLKNIQYF.

This clone occurred once. V and J are TRBV5-5 and TRBJ1-1, with TRBD1 as a possible D gene (5 bases). CDR1 and CDR2 from the germline V gene are SGHKS and YYEKEE (reference sequence). Trimming cost V 2 bases and J 7 bases, with 24 bases left between them. The CDR3 totals 17 residues. The CDR3 DNA sequence: TGTGCCAGCAGCTTCGCCAGGGTCTCTTTTCAAGTCGGTGAAGCTTTCTTT. As protein: CASSFARVSFQVGEAFF.

V usage is TRBV19 and J usage is TRBJ1-2; tentatively, D is TRBD1 (6 bases). CDR1 is LNHDA, CDR2 SQIVND, per germline (reference sequence). This CDR3 has 13 residues. The V end was cut by 4 bases, the J end by 5 bases, with 11 bases between. CDR3 DNA sequence: TGTGCCAGTAGTAGGGGACAAAGTTATGGCTACACCTTC. Its protein product is CASSRGQSYGYTF. The full variable domain, its missing parts supplied by reference TRBV19 and TRBJ1-2, is DGGITQSPKYLFRKEGQNVTLSCEQNLNHDAMYWYRQDPGQGLRLIYYSQIVNDFQKGDIAEGYSVSREKKESFPLTVTSAQKNPTAFYLCASSRGQSYGYTFGSGTRLTVV.

The genes are TRBV9 and TRBJ2-7; 8 bases align to TRBD2. Germline-derived CDR1 and CDR2 are SGDLS and YYNGEE. The V segment lost 4 bases and the J segment 4 bases; nucleotides outside the gene matches: 13. This CDR3 is built from 16 residues. In DNA form, the CDR3 reads TGTGCCAGCAGCCCGGGGGGGACTACTAAACTTTACGAGCAGTACTTC. As protein: CASSPGGTTKLYEQYF.

V is TRBV27 and J is TRBJ1-2, with a tentative D call TRBD1 (5 bases). In germline, CDR1 is MNHEY, CDR2 SMNVEV (reference sequence). V was clipped by 3 bases and J by 4 bases, with 15 bases between them. The CDR3 spans 15 residues. Here the CDR3 DNA reads TGTGCCAGCAGTTTGATTGGGGGAGGGGTCTATGGCTACACCTTC. This encodes CASSLIGGGVYGYTF.

The V gene is TRBV7-6, the J gene TRBJ1-5, with TRBD1 matching over 8 bases. From germline, CDR1 is SGHVS and CDR2 FNYEAQ. V was pared by 4 bases and J by 4 bases, with 12 bases of the junction left unmatched. This CDR3 region has 17 residues. Here the CDR3 DNA reads TGTGCCAGCAGCTCCGGACAGGGTGTGTGGGGGAATCAGCCCCAGCATTTT. This encodes CASSSGQGVWGNQPQHF.

This sequence joins TRBV5-4 and TRBJ2-5; TRBD1 is a possible D gene (6 bases). CDR3 length equals 15 residues. With 3 bases removed from V and 2 bases from J, the gap between germline ends came to 14 bases. Germline V lookup: CDR1 SGHNT, CDR2 YYREEE (reference sequence). The CDR3 DNA reads TGTGCCAGCAGCTCCTCCTGGACAGTACAAGAGACCCAGTACTTC. It codes for CASSSSWTVQETQYF.

V is TRBV6-4 and J is TRBJ2-5; maybe TRBD2 (7 bases). Trimming pared 9 bases from V and 0 bases from J, leaving 23 bases between. The CDR3 length is 17 residues. The V gene's germline CDR1 is MRHNA and CDR2 SNTAGT. The chain's CDR3 is CARNRGREVRYQETQYF. CDR3 coding DNA: TGTGCCAGGAATAGGGGGAGGGAAGTTAGGTACCAAGAGACCCAGTACTTC.

The J gene is TRBJ2-7, the V gene TRBV7-8; D unclear. The CDR3 consists of 13 residues. V was trimmed by 3 bases and J by 2 bases, leaving 8 bases between them. Looked up from germline, CDR1 is SGHVS and CDR2 is FQNEAQ. The CDR3 spells CASSLPPAYEQYF. As DNA, the CDR3 is TGTGCCAGCAGCTTGCCGCCAGCCTACGAGCAGTACTTC.

The chain is built from TRBV29-1 and TRBJ1-1, with 7 bases matching TRBD1. The CDR3 loop spans 13 amino acids. Germline CDR1 is SQVTM and CDR2 is ANQGSEA. The V segment lost 3 bases and the J segment 5 bases; nucleotides outside the gene matches: 6. The CDR3 DNA reads as TGCAGCGTTGAGGGCACAGGGGAGACTGAAGCTTTCTTT. This translates into CSVEGTGETEAFF.

CDR3 in amino acids: CASSRIQGLANVLTF. The CDR3 nucleotides read TGTGCCAGCAGCCGAATTCAGGGTTTGGCCAACGTCCTGACTTTC. This chain joins TRBV7-9 and TRBJ2-6; D perhaps matches TRBD1 (5 bases). Germline CDR1 reads SEHNR; CDR2 reads FQNEAQ (reference sequence). This CDR3 contains 15 residues. V shed 5 bases and J shed 6 bases, with 14 bases lying between them.

The V gene is TRBV18, the J gene TRBJ1-1; 8 nucleotides align to TRBD1. J lost 3 bases, V lost 4 bases, and 7 bases had no gene match. CDR3 length: 15 amino acids. The germline CDR1 and CDR2 sequences are KGHSH and LQKENI. CDR3 DNA sequence: TGTGCCAGCTCACAAACCGGGACAGGAGACACTGAAGCTTTCTTT. This codes for CASSQTGTGDTEAFF.